Reported below is one T cell receptor (beta chain). The source of the sample is a study of blood T cell repertoires in COVID-19. Study summary: Acute and convalescent COVID-19 samples came from the United States, Italy and Spain. Sources were T cells, B-cell-depleted T cells, or PBMCs; the material itself was cDNA or gDNA.

TCRdb's table, derived via immunoSEQ multiplex PCR, lists solely in-frame clones and lacks some. The sample includes about 50,000 clones, 75% to 85% seen only once; the top ten take about a sixth. The source is a man aged 40-49 years with acute or convalescent COVID-19. Sequencing was carried out using peripheral blood.

The CDR3 reads CAWSNRNNQPQHF. In DNA form, the CDR3 reads TGTGCCTGGTCAAACAGAAACAATCAGCCCCAGCATTTT. The rearrangement joins TRBV30 to TRBJ1-5; D unresolved. Between the trimmed V and J ends, which lost 5 bases and 3 bases, there was a span of 11 bases. Per the germline V gene, CDR1 is GTSNPN and CDR2 is SVGIG (reference sequence). The CDR3 extends over 13 amino acids.